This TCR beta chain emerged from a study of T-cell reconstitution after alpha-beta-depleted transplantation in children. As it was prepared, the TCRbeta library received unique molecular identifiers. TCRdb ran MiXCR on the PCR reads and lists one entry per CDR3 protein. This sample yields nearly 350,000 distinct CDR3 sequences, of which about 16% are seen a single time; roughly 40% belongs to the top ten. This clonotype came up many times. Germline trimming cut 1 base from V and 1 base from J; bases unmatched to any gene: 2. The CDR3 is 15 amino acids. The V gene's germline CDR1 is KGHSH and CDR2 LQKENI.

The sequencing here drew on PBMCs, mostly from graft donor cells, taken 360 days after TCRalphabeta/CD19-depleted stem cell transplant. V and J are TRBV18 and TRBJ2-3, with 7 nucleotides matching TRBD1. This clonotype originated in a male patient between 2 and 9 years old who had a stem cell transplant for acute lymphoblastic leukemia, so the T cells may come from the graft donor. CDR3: CASSPRGQGTDTQYF. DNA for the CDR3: TGTGCCAGCTCACCACGTGGACAGGGCACAGATACGCAGTATTTT.